The entry below describes one T cell receptor (beta chain). What it binds is unknown. The junction departs from the called germline gene at one end, perhaps through a read error. This record belongs to a study of T cell responses to AZD1222 COVID-19 vaccine. Regarding the study as a whole: Spike regions recognized by vaccine-associated CD4 TCRs spanned the protein, led by 160-218 and 743-854. Repertoire samples came only from after the peak T cell response.

CDR1 is SSHAT and CDR2 is FNYEAQ in the germline V gene (reference sequence). This CDR3 region has 15 residues. Clones were sequenced by immunoSEQ multiplex PCR, and TCRdb holds only the in-frame ones, with some missing. The sample shows roughly 120,000 clones, about 89% of them seen only once. The source of this sequence is an adult who received the AZD1222 COVID-19 vaccine. Sequenced here: peripheral blood, sampled 28 days after the second AZD1222 dose. J is TRBJ2-6 and V is TRBV7-7; D possibly corresponds to TRBD2 (6 bases). CDR3 amino acids: CASSSGLSGANVLTF. CDR3 in DNA: TGTGCTAGCAGCTCGGGACTCTCTGGGGCCAACGTCCTGACTTTC.